These 32 T cell receptor beta chains were sequenced from one sample in a study of molecular identifiers for immune sequencing clone quantification. Via MiXCR, TCRdb re-called the PCR reads, giving one row per CDR3 protein. The repertoire holds tens of thousands of distinct CDR3 sequences, with around 20% as singletons. Specimen: naive CD8+ T cells from blood, with Jurkat cell RNA spiked in. This sample's subset: FACS-sorted CD8+CD4-CCR7+CD45RA+ naive T cells. Receptor source: a human donor in good health. Some libraries in this study had Jurkat cell RNA spiked in.

This clonotype was detected ten times or more. The V gene is TRBV14, the J gene TRBJ2-7, with 8 bases that match TRBD2. The CDR3 consists of 13 residues. Trimming at V came to 4 bases and at J to 2 bases, leaving 1 base not matched to a gene. Germline V gene data show CDR1 as SGHDN and CDR2 as FVKESK. The CDR3 protein is CASSPGLAYEQYF. The CDR3 DNA sequence: TGTGCCAGCAGCCCGGGACTAGCCTACGAGCAGTACTTC. The full variable domain, in which reference TRBV14 and TRBJ2-7 provide the parts outside the CDR3, is EAGVTQFPSHSVIEKGQTVTLRCDPISGHDNLYWYRRVMGKEIKFLLHFVKESKQDESGMPNNRFLAERTGGTYSTLKVQPAELEDSGVYFCASSPGLAYEQYFGPGTRLTVT.

This clonotype was detected ten times or more. The J gene is TRBJ2-7, the V gene TRBV12-3 or TRBV12-4, with 11 bases identical to TRBD2. The CDR3 extends over 11 amino acids. The trim removed 8 bases at V and 9 bases at J, leaving 3 bases unmatched. In DNA form, the CDR3 reads TGTGCCAGCCGGGGACTAGCGGTGCAGTACTTC. It encodes CASRGLAVQYF.

The rearrangement uses TRBV5-1 and TRBJ2-7; 7 bases fit TRBD1. CDR1 is SGHRS, CDR2 YFSETQ, per germline. The CDR3 runs to 17 residues. Trimming removed 3 bases from V and 4 bases from J; junction bases left unmatched: 16. CDR3 in amino acids: CASSSRDRERRDYEQYF. CDR3 nucleotide sequence: TGCGCCAGCAGCTCCCGAGACAGGGAGAGAAGGGATTACGAGCAGTACTTC.

This clonotype was detected many times. The V and J genes are TRBV28 and TRBJ2-7; TRBD2 aligns across 11 bases. Unmatched junction bases numbered 6, after V lost 2 bases and J lost 6 bases. CDR3 size: 15 residues. The germline V gene has CDR1 MDHEN and CDR2 SYDVKM. The CDR3 reads CASSLARLAGREQYF. The CDR3 DNA reads TGTGCCAGCAGTTTAGCTCGACTAGCGGGACGCGAGCAGTACTTC.

This clonotype was detected only a few times. This may stem from a read error, because a much larger clone lies one nucleotide away. This sequence joins TRBV7-2 and TRBJ2-1; D is uncertain. Germline CDR1 reads SGHTA; CDR2 reads FQGNSA. The CDR3 spans 13 residues. Written as DNA, the CDR3 is TGTGCCGGCAGCTTAGCTAAGGGTACTGAGCAGTTCTTC. Its protein is CAGSLAKGTEQFF.

Remarks on this clonotype: The junction differs from germline at one of its ends, possibly a read error. This chain joins TRBV6-1 and TRBJ2-5; D possibly corresponds to TRBD1 (5 bases). CDR3 length: 15 amino acids. CDR1 and CDR2 from the germline V gene are MNHNS and SASEGT. CDR3 loop: CAGSESRRGVETQYF. CDR3 sequence (DNA): TGTGCCGGCAGCGAAAGCCGTAGGGGCGTCGAGACCCAGTACTTC.

This clonotype was observed at least ten times. The chain couples TRBV12-3 or TRBV12-4 to TRBJ2-3; the D is unclear. The CDR3 extends over 14 amino acids. V was cut by 4 bases and J by 4 bases, with 12 bases left in between. The CDR3 region is CASSWEEMADTQYF. CDR3 nucleotide sequence: TGTGCCAGCAGTTGGGAAGAAATGGCAGATACGCAGTATTTT.

The chain joins TRBV7-9 to TRBJ2-1, with TRBD2 identical over 11 bases. CDR1 and CDR2 (germline): SEHNR, FQNEAQ (reference sequence). CDR3 length: 20 amino acids. V shed 5 bases, J shed 2 bases, and the junction held 17 bases outside the gene matches. The CDR3 spells CASSREVLAGGYLAYNEQFF. The CDR3 DNA reads TGTGCCAGCAGCCGAGAGGTGCTAGCGGGAGGCTATTTGGCCTACAATGAGCAGTTCTTC.

The table lists this clonotype with many counts. V and J are TRBV7-9 and TRBJ2-7; 9 nucleotides agree with TRBD1. CDR1 SEHNR and CDR2 FQNEAQ come from the germline V gene (reference sequence). The CDR3 consists of 15 residues. V gave up 5 bases and J gave up 5 bases; unmatched junction bases: 10. The CDR3 sequence: CASSARDRVINEQYF. CDR3 bases: TGTGCCAGCAGCGCCCGGGACAGGGTTATCAACGAGCAGTACTTC.

This clonotype was counted ten times or more. The chain recombines TRBV30 with TRBJ1-1; 8 bases match TRBD1. Germline loops: CDR1 GTSNPN, CDR2 SVGIG (reference sequence). The CDR3 runs 14 residues. Trimming cost V 1 base and J 4 bases; bases outside gene matches: 5. The CDR3 DNA reads TGTGCCTGGAGTGGGACAGGGATTGGCACTGAAGCTTTCTTT. It codes for CAWSGTGIGTEAFF.

This clonotype was counted between two and nine times. V is TRBV12-3 or TRBV12-4 and J is TRBJ2-3; a weak D match, TRBD2 (6 bases). CDR3 length: 12 residues. The V end lost 5 bases, the J end lost 6 bases, and 9 bases lay between the germline ends. CDR3 sequence reads: CASSPGGDTQYF. In DNA form, the CDR3 reads TGTGCCAGCAGTCCTGGGGGGGATACGCAGTATTTT.

Concerning this clonotype itself: Since a much larger clone is just one base distant, this may be a read error. The chain carries TRBV2 and TRBJ2-7; 8 bases fit TRBD1. The CDR3 has 12 residues. Germline loops: CDR1 SNHLY, CDR2 FYNNEI. The CDR3 is CATRTGYYVQYF. The DNA of the CDR3 is TGTGCCACCAGGACAGGGTACTACGTGCAGTACTTC. Full variable domain (remainder filled in from reference TRBV2 and TRBJ2-7): EPEVTQTPSHQVTQMGQEVILRCVPISNHLYFYWYRQILGQKVEFLVSFYNNEISEKSEIFDDQFSVERPDGSNFTLKIRSTKLEDSAMYFCATRTGYYVQYFGPGTRLTVT.

This clonotype was seen repeatedly, ten times or more. The chain has TRBV7-9 and TRBJ2-7; D ambiguous. CDR1 SEHNR and CDR2 FQNEAQ come from the germline V gene (reference sequence). V gave up 5 bases and J gave up 3 bases, with 11 bases separating them. This CDR3 contains 13 residues. CDR3: CASSPTVGYEQYF. The CDR3 nucleotides read TGTGCCAGCAGCCCCACAGTGGGCTACGAGCAGTACTTC.

Regarding this clonotype: With a much larger clone just one base away, this may be a read error. The chain recombines TRBV2 with TRBJ1-4; no clear D. This CDR3 region has 13 residues. Per the germline V gene, CDR1 is SNHLY and CDR2 is FYNNEI. Written as DNA, the CDR3 is TGTGCCAGCAGTGGTCGATACAGTGAAAAACCGTTTTTT. It translates to CASSGRYSEKPFF.

This clonotype was recorded at least ten times. This chain connects TRBV7-9 to TRBJ1-1, with 7 bases lining up with TRBD1. Per germline, CDR1 SEHNR and CDR2 FQNEAQ (reference sequence). The ends lost 6 bases at V and 2 bases at J; junction bases unmatched: 6. This CDR3 is 14 amino acids long. CDR3 nucleotide sequence: TGTGCCAGCAGTCACGGACAGGTTAACACTGAAGCTTTCTTT. It yields the protein CASSHGQVNTEAFF.

This chain joins TRBV4-1 and TRBJ2-1, with a possible D match to TRBD1 (5 bases). The CDR3 length is 17 residues. CDR1 and CDR2 from the germline V gene are MGHRA and YSYEKL. Trimming removed 2 bases from V and 6 bases from J, with 20 bases in between. The CDR3 loop reads CASSQLQEGVGSNEQFF. Here the CDR3 DNA reads TGCGCCAGCAGCCAACTCCAAGAAGGGGTGGGTTCCAATGAGCAGTTCTTC.

The rearrangement uses TRBV19 and TRBJ1-1; D unresolved. Trimming took 5 bases from V and 0 from J, leaving 13 bases between them. Germline values: CDR1 LNHDA, CDR2 SQIVND (reference sequence). This CDR3 comprises 15 residues. The CDR3 loop reads CASSLRHHMNTEAFF. DNA of the CDR3: TGTGCCAGTAGTTTAAGACACCACATGAACACTGAAGCTTTCTTT. Combining the CDR3 with reference TRBV19 and TRBJ1-1 gives the whole variable domain DGGITQSPKYLFRKEGQNVTLSCEQNLNHDAMYWYRQDPGQGLRLIYYSQIVNDFQKGDIAEGYSVSREKKESFPLTVTSAQKNPTAFYLCASSLRHHMNTEAFFGQGTRLTVV.

This clonotype was found many times. The chain employs TRBV7-2 and TRBJ2-5; D uncertain. Trimming cost V 1 base and J 2 bases, with 11 bases left between them. CDR1 SGHTA and CDR2 FQGNSA come from the germline V gene. The CDR3 spans 15 residues. The CDR3 is CASSLGLLRQETQYF. The DNA for the CDR3 is TGTGCCAGCAGCTTAGGGCTACTTAGACAAGAGACCCAGTACTTC.

The rearrangement links TRBV6-2 or TRBV6-3 to TRBJ1-5; 10 bases align to TRBD1. The CDR3 is 17 residues long. Unmatched junction bases numbered 4, after V lost 0 bases and J lost 2 bases. Germline assignment: CDR1 MNHEY and CDR2 SVGEGT. CDR3 DNA sequence: TGTGCCAGCAGTTACTCCGGACAGGGGGATGGCAATCAGCCCCAGCATTTT. Protein product: CASSYSGQGDGNQPQHF.

V usage is TRBV12-3 or TRBV12-4 and J usage is TRBJ1-5; possibly TRBD1 for D (5 bases). Trimming stripped 1 base from V and 1 base from J, with 11 bases between. The CDR3 extends over 16 amino acids. The CDR3 protein is CASSLGQGGSNQPQHF. The CDR3 DNA is TGTGCCAGCAGTTTAGGGCAGGGTGGAAGCAATCAGCCCCAGCATTTT.

This clonotype has at least ten counts. This chain joins TRBV7-2 and TRBJ1-5; TRBD1 agrees at 7 bases. The V gene end was trimmed by 6 bases and the J gene end by 7 bases; junction bases not matched to a gene: 9. The CDR3 covers 14 residues. Germline lookup yields CDR1 SGHTA and CDR2 FQGNSA. The chain's CDR3 is CASSSTGAQQPQHF. Here the CDR3 DNA reads TGTGCCAGCAGTTCAACAGGGGCTCAACAGCCCCAGCATTTT.

This clonotype occurred a few times. One junction end disagrees with the germline gene, perhaps due to a read error. The rearrangement uses TRBV7-9 and TRBJ2-7; 8 bases fit TRBD1. This CDR3 has 13 residues. Germline loops: CDR1 SEHNR, CDR2 FQNEAQ (reference sequence). CDR3 DNA sequence: TGTGCCGGCAGCACAGGGACAGGCTACGAGCAGTACTTC. It yields the protein CAGSTGTGYEQYF.

This clonotype was picked up one time. This may be a read error: a much more frequent sequence differs by one nucleotide. A read error is likely, as this CDR3 ends without the conserved phenylalanine or tryptophan. The chain is built from TRBV7-9 and TRBJ2-5; D might be TRBD1 (5 bases). Between the trimmed V and J ends, which lost 1 base and 4 bases, there was a span of 19 bases. Germline V lookup: CDR1 SEHNR, CDR2 FQNEAQ (reference sequence). The CDR3 is made up of 17 amino acids. The CDR3 DNA follows: TGTGCCAGCAGCTTAGTAGGGGCCGGCGCCTACTTAGAGACCCAGTACCTC. Amino acid sequence: CASSLVGAGAYLETQYL.

This clonotype was recorded at least ten times. J is TRBJ1-5 and V is TRBV12-3 or TRBV12-4; a weak D match, TRBD1 (5 bases). This CDR3 region has 14 residues. Between the trimmed V and J ends, which lost 5 bases and 4 bases, there was a span of 12 bases. CDR3: CASSHWTPNQPQHF. The CDR3 DNA sequence: TGTGCCAGCAGTCACTGGACACCTAATCAGCCCCAGCATTTT.

The table lists this clonotype with many counts. V and J are TRBV11-2 and TRBJ1-2; D remains unclear. Germline assignment: CDR1 SGHAT and CDR2 FQNNGV. There are 13 residues in the CDR3. V lost 3 bases and J lost 6, with 11 bases in between. CDR3 amino acids: CASSLALSHGYTF. CDR3 coding DNA: TGTGCCAGCAGCTTGGCCCTCAGCCATGGCTACACCTTC. The whole variable domain, filled in from reference TRBV11-2 and TRBJ1-2, reads EAGVAQSPRYKIIEKRQSVAFWCNPISGHATLYWYQQILGQGPKLLIQFQNNGVVDDSQLPKDRFSAERLKGVDSTLKIQPAKLEDSAVYLCASSLALSHGYTFGSGTRLTVV.

This clonotype was seen at least ten times. The chain combines TRBV12-3 or TRBV12-4 with TRBJ1-2; D may be TRBD1 (6 bases). The CDR3 spans 13 residues. V lost 6 bases and J lost 2, with 10 bases in between. The CDR3 nucleotides are TGTGCCAGCAGAACACAGGGAAACTATGGCTACACCTTC. This codes for CASRTQGNYGYTF.

Points on this clonotype: A much larger clone differs by one base, so this may be a read error. The rearrangement links TRBV9 to TRBJ2-1; 10 bases line up with TRBD2. This CDR3 contains 15 residues. The germline gives CDR1 SGDLS, CDR2 YYNGEE. V was clipped by 4 bases and J by 2 bases; unmatched bases: 3. This CDR3 reads CASSPGLATYNEQFF. For the CDR3, the DNA is TGTGCCAGCAGCCCGGGACTAGCGACCTACAATGAGCAGTTCTTC.

This clonotype came up many times. CDR3 coding DNA: TGTGCCAGCAGCTTAGTCGGGGCCTCTAGCACAGATACGCAGTATTTT. It specifies CASSLVGASSTDTQYF. The rearrangement joins TRBV7-2 to TRBJ2-3, with D possibly being TRBD1 or TRBD2 (5 bases each). Germline CDR1 reads SGHTA; CDR2 reads FQGNSA. The ends were cut back, 1 base at V and 0 bases at J, with 11 bases in the middle. CDR3 length equals 16 residues.

This sequence joins TRBV7-2 and TRBJ2-7; D might be TRBD1 (5 bases). Germline V gene data show CDR1 as SGHTA and CDR2 as FQGNSA. The CDR3 is 14 residues long. V dropped 4 bases and J dropped 4 bases, with 14 bases sitting between them. The CDR3 region is CASSSTQGRYEQYF. The CDR3, as DNA: TGTGCCAGCAGCTCCACTCAGGGTAGATACGAGCAGTACTTC.

This clonotype was recorded a few times. V is TRBV4-3 and J is TRBJ2-2, with 7 bases matching TRBD1. Per germline, CDR1 LGHNA and CDR2 YSLEER. CDR3 length equals 16 residues. The trim removed 0 bases at V and 2 bases at J, leaving 3 bases unmatched. Here the CDR3 DNA reads TGCGCCAGCAGCCAAGAAGGGACAGTTAACACCGGGGAGCTGTTTTTT. Residues: CASSQEGTVNTGELFF.

This clonotype was seen ten or more times. The genes are TRBV15 and TRBJ2-1, with 10 bases aligning to TRBD1. From germline, CDR1 is LNHNV and CDR2 YYDKDF (reference sequence). Trimming cost V 8 bases and J 4 bases; bases outside gene matches: 5. The CDR3 runs to 14 residues. This chain's CDR3 is CATAAGQGYNEQFF. The CDR3 DNA follows: TGTGCCACCGCAGCGGGACAGGGGTACAATGAGCAGTTCTTC.

This clonotype was seen a handful of times. The genes are TRBV18 and TRBJ2-7, with 9 bases matching TRBD2. V was pared by 2 bases and J by 2 bases, with 1 base of the junction left unmatched. The CDR3 loop spans 14 amino acids. Germline V gives CDR1 KGHSH, CDR2 LQKENI. The CDR3: CASSPSGGTYEQYF. CDR3 DNA: TGTGCCAGCTCACCAAGCGGGGGGACCTACGAGCAGTACTTC.